This T cell receptor beta chain was recorded in a study of Graves' ophthalmopathy and Graves' hyperthyroidism (dated by TCRdb to the late 2010s). General notes on the study: Peripheral blood was collected at initial diagnosis, prior to any treatment. To explore V-J signatures distinguishing ophthalmopathy from hyperthyroidism, a discovery set of some 100 patients (43 ophthalmopathy, roughly 56 stable hyperthyroidism) was enrolled. T-cell repertoires of thyroid tissue and blood were compared in more than 5 hyperthyroidism patients. The study used signatures of the TCR beta repertoire to tell Graves' ophthalmopathy apart from Graves' hyperthyroidism and to predict which patients would progress to ophthalmopathy. For training and testing, the 100 patients in the discovery cohort were randomly divided in a 7:3 ratio. The independent validation cohort included about 20 hyperthyroidism patients plus 17 patients who later progressed from hyperthyroidism to ophthalmopathy. Once sampling was done, hyperthyroidism patients were given methimazole at a starting dose of 30 mg daily, while ophthalmopathy patients were given high-dose intravenous methylprednisolone. In total, 135 blood samples were TCR-sequenced: some 40 ophthalmopathy, roughly 77 hyperthyroidism and roughly 17 hyperthyroidism-to-ophthalmopathy patients.

For repertoire sequencing, the TCR beta CDR3 regions were amplified from RNA transcripts. A first-round RT-PCR used HTBI primers with the Qiagen OneStep RT-PCR kit, followed by a second-round multiplex PCR, size selection and purification. The libraries underwent paired-end sequencing with 100 bp reads on an Illumina HiSeq2000. The original pipeline was this. SOAPnuke was used to process the reads, removing any read that contained adapters or uncalled bases, had a mean Phred below 15, or lacked an exact match to the constant primer or identifier. COPE v1.2.5 was used to merge high-quality paired reads. Each unique nucleotide sequence was defined as a clonotype, and clonotypes were aligned to IMGT TRB V, D and J references with MiTCR v1.1. Only V-J combinations with frequency above 0.0001 were analysed, covering 99.2% of repertoires. For each V-J combination, a TCR clonal expansion and chaos score was defined as F50 clonal expansion divided by the chaos observed in the TCRdist matrix. Welch's t-statistics and random forest were used to narrow the features down to around 13 V-J combinations, which were then fed into a naive Bayes classifier. The Morisita-Horn index was used to measure how similar the thyroid and blood repertoires were. Through fastp at Q25 and MiXCR, TCRdb rebuilt clones from the public reads, retaining in-frame beta chains. Under each unique CDR3 protein, matching rows form one entry showing the most common genes and DNA. These V and J calls originate from TCRdb's pipeline instead of the authors' own analysis. The sample records about 500,000 distinct CDR3 sequences, approximately 15% of which are singletons. Of the sample, approximately 9.8% falls within the top ten clones.

There are many counts of this clonotype. Its antigen remains undetermined. Qualities for individual bases were not recorded, and no much larger clone is one base off. Ophthalmopathy patients were characterized by moderately to severely active disease, a Clinical Activity Score of at least 3, a NOSPECS grade of at least 4, and a disease duration under 3 months. Patients with other autoimmune diseases, uncontrolled infections, pregnancy or lactation were excluded. Diagnosis was based on clinical symptoms, serum thyroxine, TRAb, thyroid ultrasound and orbital computed tomography. Ficoll-Paque density gradient centrifugation was used to isolate PBMCs from approximately 10 ml of fresh peripheral blood. Total RNA was extracted with Trizol reagent and quality-checked on an Agilent 2100 Bioanalyzer. Study-wide conclusions, independent of this receptor: Sample size was not statistically predetermined, and group allocation was not concealed from the investigators. Most expanded thyroid clonotypes with frequency above 0.001 were also detected in blood, suggesting blood repertoires may reflect the thyroid immune response. In cross-validation, the 13-signature model distinguished ophthalmopathy from stable hyperthyroidism with about 90% sensitivity and 81% to 83% specificity, and in the test set the corresponding values were roughly 80% and 76%. In validation, the model predicted ophthalmopathy progression with more than 70% sensitivity and 72.22% specificity; roughly eleven predicted patients were CT-confirmed with GO in a median of around 6 months.

Taken from the germline V gene, the CDR1 and CDR2 loops are MNHEY and SVGAGI. V is shortened by 3 bases, J by 3 bases, and the region joining them spans 15 bases. The CDR3 has 16 amino acids, counting the end cysteine and phenylalanine. Solely the CDR3 DNA is kept, with 48 bases framed from the first base. This chain joins TRBV6-5 to TRBJ1-5, and possibly TRBD1, on 5 matching bases. Sequences were obtained from blood. The TCR was taken from a woman aged 25-40 years with Graves' ophthalmopathy. Donor details come from another sample of the same person, matched by shared clones. The CDR3 reads CASSYSAGRLNQPQHF. The nucleotide sequence is given as TGTGCCAGCAGTTATTCGGCAGGGAGGCTCAATCAGCCCCAGCATTTT.